These 10 T cell receptor beta chains originate from one sample sequenced in a study of blood T cell repertoires in COVID-19. TCRdb's table, derived via immunoSEQ multiplex PCR, lists solely in-frame clones and lacks some. In the table there are around 220,000 clones, around 82% of which are singletons. Input material: peripheral blood. All receptors derive from a woman of 80 years or more with active or convalescent COVID-19.

The chain uses TRBV19 and TRBJ2-4; 8 nucleotides align to TRBD2. Losses at the gene ends were 8 bases for V and 0 bases for J; bases not matched to a gene: 9. Per germline, CDR1 LNHDA and CDR2 SQIVND (reference sequence). The CDR3 has 16 amino acids. The CDR3 region has the DNA TGTGCCAGTGGGACAAGGACTAGCCTAGCCAAAAACATTCAGTACTTC. This gives the protein CASGTRTSLAKNIQYF.

The chain couples TRBV29-1 to TRBJ2-1, with D perhaps TRBD2 (6 bases). V lost 4 bases to trimming and J lost 6 bases, with 16 bases between them. The CDR3 runs to 14 residues. Per the germline V gene, CDR1 is SQVTM and CDR2 is ANQGSEA. As DNA, the CDR3 is TGCAGCGTTGTTGGGAGGACACATCTCAATGAGCAGTTCTTC. This codes for CSVVGRTHLNEQFF.

This clone has just a few counts. The rearrangement links TRBV3-1 (or the pseudogene TRBV3-2) to TRBJ1-2; no reliable D call. This CDR3 is 17 amino acids long. Germline V lookup: CDR1 LGHDT, CDR2 YNNKEL (reference sequence). Trimming cost V 3 bases and J 4 bases, with 21 bases left between them. CDR3: CASSQGSLYKRGYGYTF. The CDR3 DNA is TGTGCCAGCAGCCAGGGCTCACTTTACAAGCGGGGCTATGGCTACACCTTC.

On this clone itself: A junction end diverges from the germline sequence, so it may reflect a read error. The chain recombines TRBV6-6 with TRBJ1-1, with 7 bases that match TRBD1. The CDR3 runs 16 residues. Germline V gives CDR1 MNHNY, CDR2 SVGAGI (reference sequence). The CDR3 reads CASSHTRTGLNTEAFF. The DNA for the CDR3 is TGTGCCAGCAGTCATACACGGACAGGTTTGAATACTGAAGCTTTCTTT.

The CDR3 coding sequence is TGTGCCACCAGTGATTTCACTAGCGGGAGGACAGATACGCAGTATTTT. It is translated as CATSDFTSGRTDTQYF. The V call is TRBV24-1, the J call TRBJ2-3; 12 nucleotides align to TRBD2. Unmatched junction bases numbered 1, after V lost 1 base and J lost 3 bases. This CDR3 spans 16 amino acids. The germline CDR1 and CDR2 sequences are KGHDR and SFDVKD.

This chain joins TRBV5-5 and TRBJ1-1; D remains unclear. The CDR3 covers 15 residues. Germline values: CDR1 SGHKS, CDR2 YYEKEE (reference sequence). Trimming took off 4 bases at V and 5 bases at J, with 18 bases between the two ends. This CDR3 reads CASSLYGAGMTEAFF. The DNA for the CDR3 is TGTGCCAGCAGCCTATACGGCGCCGGGATGACTGAAGCTTTCTTT.

The CDR3 coding sequence is TGTGCCAGCAGCTTACCGCCCGGACAGGGGGATTACGAGCAGTACTTC. Translation: CASSLPPGQGDYEQYF. The chain carries TRBV7-2 and TRBJ2-7, with TRBD1 identical over 10 bases. The germline gives CDR1 SGHTA, CDR2 FQGNSA. The V gene end was trimmed by 2 bases and the J gene end by 4 bases; junction bases not matched to a gene: 8. The CDR3 loop spans 16 amino acids.

The chain has TRBV2 and TRBJ1-1; D is undetermined. The CDR3 has 13 amino acids. The V end was cut by 8 bases, the J end by 3 bases, with 13 bases between. Germline loops: CDR1 SNHLY, CDR2 FYNNEI. Here the CDR3 reads CASEAEADTEAFF. CDR3 nucleotide sequence: TGTGCCAGCGAGGCAGAAGCGGACACTGAAGCTTTCTTT.

CDR3 in amino acids: CASSLVGSGAGELFF. For the CDR3, the DNA is TGTGCCAGCAGCTTAGTTGGTAGCGGGGCAGGGGAGCTGTTTTTT. V is TRBV7-2 and J is TRBJ2-2, with 8 bases identical to TRBD2. Germline V gene lookup returns CDR1 SGHTA and CDR2 FQGNSA. Trimming removed 1 base from V and 8 bases from J; junction bases left unmatched: 6. The CDR3 contains 15 residues.

The rearrangement links TRBV5-6 to TRBJ1-3; D gene uncertain. Germline V gene lookup returns CDR1 SGHDT and CDR2 YYEEEE. This CDR3 has 15 amino acids. V shed 3 bases and J shed 0 bases, with 10 bases lying between them. The CDR3 reads CASSSLSFSGNTIYF. Written as DNA, the CDR3 is TGTGCCAGCAGCTCTTTGTCTTTCTCTGGAAACACCATATATTTT.